This T cell receptor (beta chain) was retrieved from a study of blood T cell repertoires in COVID-19. Study as a whole: COVID-19 samples collected from the United States, Italy and Spain covered acute and convalescent phases. T cells, B-cell-depleted T cells, or PBMCs supplied cDNA or gDNA.

In the authors' workflow: Reference gene primer amplification yielded estimated nucleated cell counts. Sequenced by immunoSEQ multiplex PCR; TCRdb stores in-frame clones only, minus some. D and trimming were read from the DNA, whereas the V and J calls and clone size are those reported in that table. The sample gives over 450,000 clones, approximately 92% of which show up once; 0.9% is in the top ten. Seattle patient enrollment occurred during active infection, with longitudinal follow-up thereafter. Trimming took 4 bases from V and 4 from J; bases not matched to a gene: 2. Germline V gives CDR1 LNHDA, CDR2 SQIVND (reference sequence). The length of the CDR3 is 14 residues.

J is TRBJ2-3 and V is TRBV19, with 10 bases identical to TRBD2. The TCR was taken from a man aged 18 to 30 with COVID-19, enrolled during active disease. Sequencing used peripheral blood. In nucleotides, the CDR3 is TGTGCCAGTAGTACTAGCGGGAGCGCAGATACGCAGTATTTT. Its translation is CASSTSGSADTQYF.